This TCR beta chain was documented in a study of T cell responses to AZD1222 COVID-19 vaccine. This CDR3 has 15 amino acids. In germline, CDR1 is SNHLY, CDR2 FYNNEI. The V and J ends lost 8 bases and 0 bases, in that order; junction bases with no gene match: 5. Libraries were prepared by immunoSEQ multiplex PCR; TCRdb keeps only in-frame clonotypes and omits some of them. The table has some 140,000 clones, 90% to 95% seen once. This clone was seen a single time. This sample comprised peripheral blood, obtained on day 0 of AZD1222 vaccination. This receptor was identified in an adult in good health. The chain recombines TRBV2 with TRBJ2-3; the match to TRBD2 covers 10 bases. The CDR3 is CASGSSGGSTDTQYF. CDR3 DNA sequence: TGTGCCAGCGGGTCTAGCGGGGGAAGCACAGATACGCAGTATTTT.